This T cell receptor (beta chain) is drawn from a study of blood T cells in healthy people across ages. Study observations and caveats: Unsorted PBMC material precluded a definitive naive versus antigen-experienced comparison. Diversity was higher, and naive CD4+ cells more numerous, in long-lived donors than in aged donors.

With a J-beta primer mix and a sample-barcoded 5' primer, a second PCR ran about 6 to 11 cycles. MiXCR was run by TCRdb on the 5' RACE reads, yielding one entry per CDR3 protein. The sample records just under 900,000 distinct CDR3 sequences, 29% being singletons. Researchers report isolating at least 7 million PBMCs per sample. This clonotype showed up many times. What it binds is unknown. The CDR3 length is 14 residues. The V gene end was trimmed by 6 bases and the J gene end by 4 bases; junction bases not matched to a gene: 3. The chain uses TRBV12-3 or TRBV12-4 and TRBJ1-6; the match to TRBD1 covers 7 bases. The TCR comes from an elderly woman in good health. Sequences were obtained from blood. The CDR3 reads CASRGQLYNSPLHF. DNA for the CDR3: TGTGCCAGCAGGGGACAGCTTTATAATTCACCCCTCCACTTT.